The present TCR beta chain was sequenced within a study of blood T cell repertoires in COVID-19. Turning to the study itself: Researchers got acute and convalescent COVID-19 samples from the United States, Italy and Spain. The cDNA or gDNA used as material had been derived from T cells, B-cell-depleted T cells, or PBMCs.

The authors' processing: Estimation of nucleated cell counts was performed using reference gene primer amplification. Repertoires were generated with immunoSEQ multiplex PCR, while TCRdb's copy carries only in-frame clones and drops some. That table supplies the V and J calls and clone size; D and trimming were determined from the DNA. The sample has approximately 66,000 clones, about 86% seen once. The CDR3 spans 16 residues. CDR1 MNHNS and CDR2 SASEGT come from the germline V gene. V lost 2 bases, J lost 1 base, and 14 bases lay in between. The specimen was peripheral blood. The sequence was collected from a man aged 45 to 65 with active COVID-19. This chain connects TRBV6-1 to TRBJ1-1, with a weak D call TRBD1 (6 bases). DNA for the CDR3: TGTGCCAGCAGTGAATGGGGGGGCCTAGAGAACACTGAAGCTTTCTTT. Its translation: CASSEWGGLENTEAFF.